The rows below give T cell receptor beta chains drawn from one sample of a study of blood T cells in healthy people across ages. From the 5' RACE reads, TCRdb called clonotypes with MiXCR, one entry per CDR3 protein. The top ten hold less than 9.5% of the sample, which has some 1.7 million distinct CDR3 sequences, 28% seen once. What was sequenced was blood. These receptors all come from a woman under 40 in good health. The CDR3 runs from the conserved cysteine through the conserved F or W. The D gene is left open where the match is weak. For some rows the clone size is stated as once, few or many, or as a class when expanded; others skip it.

j_gene	abundance	d_gene	v_gene	CDR3aa	CDR3nt
TRBJ2-6	few	-	TRBV19	CASSINRAGANVLTF	TGTGCCAGTAGTATTAACAGGGCTGGGGCCAACGTCCTGACTTTC
TRBJ2-3	-	TRBD2	TRBV20-1	CSARVAGTPDTQYF	TGCAGTGCTAGAGTAGCGGGGACCCCAGATACGCAGTATTTT
TRBJ2-1	many	-	TRBV15	CATPYYEQFF	TGTGCCACCCCCTACTATGAGCAGTTCTTC
TRBJ2-7	-	TRBD2	TRBV6-6	CASSYSYGGSSEQYF	TGTGCCAGCAGTTACTCGTACGGGGGGAGCTCCGAGCAGTACTTC
TRBJ2-2	-	TRBD1	TRBV27	CASSYRGAGEELFF	TGTGCCAGCAGTTACAGGGGGGCGGGTGAGGAGCTGTTTTTT
TRBJ1-6	many	TRBD1	TRBV30	CAWSGDRGGSPLHF	TGTGCCTGGAGCGGGGACAGGGGAGGTTCACCCCTCCACTTT
TRBJ2-1	many	-	TRBV24-1	CATSDSLAEGVDEQFF	TGTGCCACCAGTGATTCCCTAGCGGAGGGGGTCGATGAGCAGTTCTTC
TRBJ2-1	once	TRBD2	TRBV7-9	CASSPGLAEVGENEQFF	TGTGCCAGCAGCCCGGGACTAGCGGAGGTGGGAGAAAATGAGCAGTTCTTC
TRBJ2-1	many	TRBD2	TRBV7-6	CASSLLAGGLDEQFF	TGTGCCAGCAGCCTTTTAGCGGGGGGGCTCGATGAGCAGTTCTTC
TRBJ1-2	-	TRBD1	TRBV18	CANWRTGGSLGYTF	TGTGCCAACTGGCGGACAGGGGGCTCCCTTGGCTACACCTTC
TRBJ2-1	-	TRBD1	TRBV29-1	CSVGRTGYNEQFF	TGCAGCGTCGGACGGACAGGCTACAATGAGCAGTTCTTC
TRBJ2-5	few	-	TRBV30	CAWSDTGLETQYF	TGTGCCTGGAGTGACACAGGGCTAGAGACCCAGTACTTC
TRBJ2-7	few	-	TRBV5-1	CASSFSPSGEQYF	TGCGCCAGCAGCTTCTCCCCTTCGGGCGAGCAGTACTTC
TRBJ1-2	few	TRBD1	TRBV6-5	CASSFRQGGNGYTF	TGTGCCAGCAGTTTCCGACAGGGAGGTAATGGCTACACCTTC
TRBJ2-7	few	TRBD1	TRBV6-5	CASSSPTGAEEQYF	TGTGCCAGCAGTTCCCCGACAGGGGCTGAGGAGCAGTACTTC
TRBJ2-5	-	-	TRBV7-9	CASSLVPSRETQYF	TGTGCCAGCAGCTTAGTCCCTAGTAGGGAGACCCAGTACTTC
TRBJ1-6	few	TRBD1	TRBV27	CASSFTRGQGGSPLHF	TGTGCCAGCAGTTTTACACGTGGACAGGGGGGATCACCCCTCCACTTT
TRBJ2-7	few	-	TRBV28	CASAGPGNPYEQYF	TGTGCCAGCGCTGGGCCCGGGAACCCCTACGAGCAGTACTTC
TRBJ1-2	many	-	TRBV10-2	CASSGVIPWQGYGYTF	TGCGCCAGCAGTGGAGTGATCCCTTGGCAGGGGTATGGCTACACCTTC
TRBJ2-7	many	-	TRBV20-1	CSAPRQDLSYEQYF	TGCAGTGCTCCTCGACAGGACCTCTCCTACGAGCAGTACTTC
TRBJ1-2	-	-	TRBV27	CASNPGGGSGYTF	TGTGCCAGCAATCCCGGGGGAGGGAGCGGCTACACCTTC
TRBJ1-1	few	-	TRBV7-6	CASSLRTARTEAFF	TGTGCCAGCAGCTTAAGGACAGCCCGAACTGAAGCTTTCTTT
TRBJ1-5	-	-	TRBV20-1	CSARMGQPNQPRHF	TGCAGTGCTAGAATGGGGCAGCCAAATCAGCCCCGGCATTTT
TRBJ2-3	few	TRBD1	TRBV12-3/TRBV12-4	CASSPRTGTRIGTDTQYF	TGTGCCAGCAGTCCTCGGACAGGGACAAGGATAGGCACAGATACGCAGTATTTT
TRBJ1-6	-	-	TRBV2	CASSERGRDYNSPLHF	TGTGCCAGCAGTGAAAGAGGGCGGGACTATAATTCACCCCTCCACTTT
TRBJ2-1	-	-	TRBV28	CASSPGGGGIGEQFF	TGTGCCAGCAGTCCCGGGGGAGGGGGAATTGGAGAGCAGTTCTTC
TRBJ2-3	-	TRBD2	TRBV5-1	CASWVAGTDTQYF	TGCGCCAGCTGGGTAGCGGGGACGGATACGCAGTATTTT
TRBJ2-5	once	-	TRBV10-3	CAIRDYLKGRETQYF	TGTGCCATCAGGGACTACCTAAAGGGGCGAGAGACCCAGTACTTC
TRBJ2-7	-	-	TRBV12-3/TRBV12-4	CASHYAGHSSYEQYF	TGTGCCAGCCACTACGCGGGACATTCATCCTACGAGCAGTACTTC
TRBJ2-1	-	-	TRBV18	CASSHSLGRTYNEQFF	TGTGCCAGCTCCCATTCGCTGGGGCGGACCTACAATGAGCAGTTCTTC
TRBJ2-5	-	-	TRBV29-1	CSVSGEHAETQYF	TGCAGCGTTTCTGGCGAACATGCCGAGACCCAGTACTTC
TRBJ1-5	once	-	TRBV6-2/TRBV6-3	CASKRGGDQPQHF	TGTGCCAGCAAAAGGGGAGGGGATCAGCCCCAGCATTTT
TRBJ1-1	few	-	TRBV6-5	CASSYLDGKNTEAFF	TGTGCCAGCAGTTATCTGGACGGAAAGAACACTGAAGCTTTCTTT
TRBJ2-7	few	TRBD2	TRBV6-2/TRBV6-3	CASSYSASGRNEQYF	TGTGCCAGCAGTTACTCGGCTAGCGGGAGGAACGAGCAGTACTTC
TRBJ2-1	-	TRBD2	TRBV28	CASSSGGASSYNEQFF	TGTGCCAGCAGTTCCGGGGGGGCCTCATCCTACAATGAGCAGTTCTTC
TRBJ1-6	-	-	TRBV12-3/TRBV12-4	CASSDGRGIDSPLHF	TGTGCCAGCAGCGACGGACGAGGAATCGATTCACCCCTCCACTTT
TRBJ2-1	-	TRBD2	TRBV6-1	CASSLRGAGGPYEQFF	TGTGCCAGCAGCCTAAGGGGGGCGGGAGGCCCCTACGAGCAGTTCTTC
TRBJ2-1	-	-	TRBV5-1	CASSLVEREQFF	TGCGCCAGCAGCTTGGTCGAACGCGAGCAGTTCTTC
TRBJ2-1	few	TRBD2	TRBV20-1	CSARSGTSGYNEQFF	TGCAGTGCTAGGTCAGGGACTAGCGGGTACAATGAGCAGTTCTTC
TRBJ1-5	-	-	TRBV20-1	CRAGVPDQPQHF	TGCAGGGCGGGTGTCCCCGACCAGCCCCAGCATTTT
TRBJ2-6	few	-	TRBV28	CATKRGGGSGANVLTF	TGTGCCACCAAACGAGGGGGGGGCTCTGGGGCCAACGTCCTGACTTTC
TRBJ2-3	-	TRBD2	TRBV5-1	CASSQAGTSGPDTQYF	TGCGCCAGCAGCCAGGCCGGGACTAGCGGTCCAGATACGCAGTATTTT
TRBJ2-1	-	TRBD2	TRBV10-2	CASSEYSGGAFGYEQFF	TGCGCCAGCAGTGAGTACAGCGGGGGGGCCTTCGGTTATGAGCAGTTCTTC
TRBJ2-7	few	TRBD2	TRBV11-2	CASAGIWGGIQSEQYF	TGTGCCAGCGCAGGAATTTGGGGGGGAATACAGAGCGAGCAGTACTTC
TRBJ2-7	-	TRBD2	TRBV27	CTSRPSGGYEQYF	TGTACCAGCAGACCTAGCGGAGGATACGAGCAGTACTTC
TRBJ2-7	many	TRBD1	TRBV6-5	CASSYRGQGGGEQYF	TGTGCCAGCAGTTACCGGGGACAGGGTGGAGGCGAGCAGTACTTC
TRBJ2-5	-	-	TRBV20-1	CSASPGTRQETQYF	TGCAGTGCTAGCCCCGGGACGCGACAAGAGACCCAGTACTTC
TRBJ1-3	-	-	TRBV20-1	CSATQSSGNTIYF	TGCAGTGCTACCCAGTCCTCTGGAAACACCATATATTTT
TRBJ2-5	-	TRBD2	TRBV27	CASSAHGRLGETQYF	TGTGCCAGCAGTGCGCACGGGAGGTTGGGAGAGACCCAGTACTTC
TRBJ2-6	once	-	TRBV7-3	CASRSQGSGANVLTF	TGTGCCAGCAGGTCCCAGGGCTCTGGGGCCAACGTCCTGACTTTC
TRBJ2-1	many	-	TRBV10-3	CAISESAPGSYNEQFF	TGTGCCATCAGTGAGTCGGCACCCGGCTCCTACAATGAGCAGTTCTTC
TRBJ2-1	-	TRBD1	TRBV27	CASSPLLSTGEYEQFF	TGTGCCAGCAGTCCGCTCTTATCGACAGGGGAGTATGAGCAGTTCTTC
TRBJ2-3	-	-	TRBV2	CASRRVATQYF	TGTGCCAGCAGAAGGGTAGCTACGCAGTATTTT
TRBJ2-1	many	TRBD2	TRBV5-1	CASRRTSGRNNEQFF	TGCGCCAGCAGGCGGACTAGCGGGAGGAACAATGAGCAGTTCTTC
TRBJ1-1	few	-	TRBV10-1	CASSEYPGVATEAFF	TGCGCCAGCAGTGAGTACCCGGGAGTAGCCACTGAAGCTTTCTTT
TRBJ2-7	-	TRBD1	TRBV18	CASSPRQGLDSSYEQYF	TGTGCCAGCTCACCCCGACAGGGCCTCGACTCATCCTACGAGCAGTACTTC
TRBJ2-7	-	TRBD2	TRBV10-1	CASSGEGRSYEQYF	TGCGCCAGCAGTGGGGAGGGAAGGTCCTACGAGCAGTACTTC